This TCR beta chain was sequenced in a study of post-analysis software for immune sequencing data. Study-wide context: Several disease courses (relapsing-remitting, secondary progressive and progressive-relapsing) of multiple sclerosis were included.

The germline gives CDR1 SGHRS, CDR2 YFSETQ. This CDR3 is 13 amino acids long. General study findings and limits: Five TRBV segments appeared more often in patients than in controls, and TRBV5-6, TRBV5-1 and TRBV20-1 were among these. Samples from a shared batch, those prepared together, strongly co-clustered by F measure. A significant reduction in normalized Chao1 diversity was observed in multiple sclerosis patients versus controls.

Every TCR beta cDNA library bore unique molecular identifiers. Yield was 450,000 to 650,000 cDNA molecules from about 0.94 to 9.7 million T cells. MiXCR, run by TCRdb on the PCR reads, gives a single entry per CDR3 protein. Of about 770,000 distinct CDR3 sequences listed, more than 45% were seen once; the top ten hold roughly 4.9%. As for this clonotype: Its antigen is unidentified.

The TCR was taken from a girl aged 10-17 years with multiple sclerosis. The sequenced sample consisted of blood. The rearrangement joins TRBV5-1 to TRBJ2-5; 9 nucleotides agree with TRBD2. The closer fit of TRBJ2-7 to the DNA end suggests the J call may be wrong. CDR3 residues: CASSLPSGNEQYF. For the CDR3, the DNA is TGCGCCAGCAGCCTCCCTAGCGGGAACGAGCAGTACTTC.